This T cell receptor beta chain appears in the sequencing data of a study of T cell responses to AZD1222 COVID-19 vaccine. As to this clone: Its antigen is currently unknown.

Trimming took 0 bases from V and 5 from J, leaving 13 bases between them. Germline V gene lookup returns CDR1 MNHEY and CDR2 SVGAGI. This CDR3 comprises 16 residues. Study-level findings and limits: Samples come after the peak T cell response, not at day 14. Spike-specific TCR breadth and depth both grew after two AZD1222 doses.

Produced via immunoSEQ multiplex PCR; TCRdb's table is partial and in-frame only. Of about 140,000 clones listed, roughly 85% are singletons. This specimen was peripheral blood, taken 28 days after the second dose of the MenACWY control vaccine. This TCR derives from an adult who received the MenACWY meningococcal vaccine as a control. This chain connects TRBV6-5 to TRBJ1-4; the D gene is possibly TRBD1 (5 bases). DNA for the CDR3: TGTGCCAGCAGTTACTCGAGGATAGGGGAGAATGAAAAACTGTTTTTT. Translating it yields CASSYSRIGENEKLFF.